What follows is one T cell receptor beta chain and its context. Antigen: not known. This table comes from immunoSEQ multiplex PCR, and its TCRdb copy is limited to in-frame clones, with some not included. Of approximately 530,000 clones in the sample, 90% to 96% were seen once. This entry comes from a study of shared clonotypes between healthy human individuals. About the research overall: The cohort comprised a couple of women and a few men. Their ages spanned 18 to 49 years.

Study results and limitations: Since donors were few, the genetic and exposure-history diversity represented was limited. The authors expected sequencing depth to affect clonotype sharing among donors.

Germline CDR1 is SGHNT and CDR2 is YYREEE (reference sequence). Trimming took 6 bases from V and 4 from J, leaving 17 bases between them. The CDR3 has 15 residues. The clonotype comes from a woman in her twenties or thirties in good health. The chain joins TRBV5-4 to TRBJ2-1; D gene unclear. The sequencing sample was made of naive CD4+ T cells sorted from blood. The subset was: CD45RA+ positively selected. The CDR3 is CASTPPGLSYNEQFF. CDR3 nucleotides: TGTGCCAGCACCCCCCCCGGGTTATCGTACAATGAGCAGTTCTTC.